Following are 20 T cell receptor beta chains from one sample sequenced in a study of blood T cells in healthy people across ages. Then a second PCR, running roughly 7 to 11 cycles, was carried out with a sample-barcoded 5' primer and a J-beta primer mix. MiXCR, applied by TCRdb to the 5' RACE reads, yields one record per CDR3 protein. The data contain some 920,000 distinct CDR3 sequences, roughly half of them singletons. Sequencing used blood. All receptors derive from a woman in her sixties or seventies in good health.

This clonotype showed up just once. CDR3 nucleotide sequence: TGTGCCAGCAGTTACTCGAGGGAGGGGAGGGGCGCTGAAGCTTTCTTT. It translates to CASSYSREGRGAEAFF. The chain recombines TRBV6-6 with TRBJ1-1; a weak D match, TRBD1 (5 bases). Trimming pared 0 bases from V and 6 bases from J, leaving 17 bases between. Germline V gene lookup returns CDR1 MNHNY and CDR2 SVGAGI (reference sequence). This CDR3 region has 16 residues.

This clonotype showed up just a few times. The rearrangement uses TRBV2 and TRBJ2-3, with D possibly TRBD2 on 6 matching bases. The germline V and J ends were trimmed by 5 bases and 2 bases, with 14 bases remaining between them. CDR1 is SNHLY and CDR2 is FYNNEI in the germline V gene. CDR3 size: 15 residues. The CDR3 loop reads CASSYRSGYTDTQYF. The CDR3 bases are TGTGCCAGCAGTTATCGGAGCGGGTACACAGATACGCAGTATTTT. Variable domain in full (rest from reference TRBV2 and TRBJ2-3): EPEVTQTPSHQVTQMGQEVILRCVPISNHLYFYWYRQILGQKVEFLVSFYNNEISEKSEIFDDQFSVERPDGSNFTLKIRSTKLEDSAMYFCASSYRSGYTDTQYFGPGTRLTVL.

This chain uses TRBV20-1 with TRBJ2-3; 7 nucleotides agree with TRBD2. V was clipped by 8 bases and J by 4 bases; unmatched bases: 9. CDR1 and CDR2 (germline): DFQATT, SNEGSKA (reference sequence). This CDR3 contains 13 residues. CDR3 amino acids: CSTGTTMSDTQYF. DNA of the CDR3: TGCAGTACCGGGACTACCATGTCAGATACGCAGTATTTT.

This clonotype has only a few counts. The chain is built from TRBV19 and TRBJ2-5, with 9 nucleotides matching TRBD1. This CDR3 spans 14 amino acids. The junction had 4 bases not matched to a gene; V was cut back by 5 bases and J by 3 bases. Germline CDR1 reads LNHDA; CDR2 reads SQIVND (reference sequence). For the CDR3, the DNA is TGTGCCAGTAGTTACAGGGGGCGCGAAGAGACCCAGTACTTC. Translated: CASSYRGREETQYF.

The rearrangement links TRBV20-1 to TRBJ2-7; D may be TRBD2 (6 bases). The CDR3 length is 16 residues. Germline V gene sequence: CDR1 DFQATT, CDR2 SNEGSKA (reference sequence). V was trimmed by 0 bases and J by 1 base, leaving 16 bases between them. Written as DNA, the CDR3 is TGCAGTGCTAGAGAGCCGGTACGGGAGTGGTCCTACGAGCAGTACTTC. It encodes CSAREPVREWSYEQYF.

The V and J genes are TRBV6-6 and TRBJ1-1; TRBD1 is a possible D gene (6 bases). This CDR3 has 15 amino acids. CDR1 is MNHNY and CDR2 is SVGAGI in the germline V gene (reference sequence). Trimming took 5 bases from V and 3 from J, leaving 16 bases between them. CDR3 nucleotides: TGTGCCAGCAGTCCATACAGTGAGGGGGACACTGAAGCTTTCTTT. Encoded protein: CASSPYSEGDTEAFF.

This clonotype has a handful of counts. V and J are TRBV6-1 and TRBJ2-3; maybe TRBD2 (6 bases). There are 16 residues in the CDR3. Germline-derived CDR1 and CDR2 are MNHNS and SASEGT. V dropped 6 bases and J dropped 0 bases, with 16 bases sitting between them. The CDR3 region is CASSKIRSGSTDTQYF. CDR3 nucleotide sequence: TGTGCCAGCAGCAAAATCCGGAGCGGGAGCACAGATACGCAGTATTTT.

This clonotype was seen only a few times. The CDR3 nucleotides read TGTGCCAGCAGTTCCCCTCCCTCTGAAGCTTTCTTT. This sequence encodes CASSSPPSEAFF. The V and J genes are TRBV12-3 or TRBV12-4 and TRBJ1-1; D gene ambiguous. The CDR3 runs 12 residues. Deletions cut 4 bases from V and 6 bases from J, with 9 bases between.

This clonotype was counted once. The chain combines TRBV30 with TRBJ1-5, with D perhaps TRBD1 (5 bases). The germline gives CDR1 GTSNPN, CDR2 SVGIG (reference sequence). Between the trimmed V and J ends, which lost 2 bases and 7 bases, there was a span of 12 bases. The CDR3 has 13 amino acids. This CDR3 reads CAWSYGGKQPQHF. The DNA of the CDR3 is TGTGCCTGGAGTTATGGGGGAAAGCAGCCCCAGCATTTT.

This clonotype has a handful of counts. J is TRBJ2-7 and V is TRBV6-1, with D possibly being TRBD1 (6 bases). Germline V gene data show CDR1 as MNHNS and CDR2 as SASEGT. This CDR3 contains 16 residues. V was cut by 4 bases and J by 0 bases, with 16 bases left in between. The CDR3 sequence is CASSALHTGTSYEQYF. For the CDR3, the DNA is TGTGCCAGCAGTGCTTTACACACAGGGACCTCCTACGAGCAGTACTTC.

This sequence joins TRBV20-1 and TRBJ2-6; 9 bases align to TRBD2. The CDR3 has 19 residues. Trimming at V came to 0 bases and at J to 0 bases, leaving 9 bases not matched to a gene. Germline lookup yields CDR1 DFQATT and CDR2 SNEGSKA (reference sequence). This chain's CDR3 is CSARDLGLAGISGANVLTF. As DNA, the CDR3 is TGCAGTGCTAGAGATCTGGGGCTAGCGGGAATCTCTGGGGCCAACGTCCTGACTTTC.

This clonotype was observed a handful of times. This sequence joins TRBV4-1 and TRBJ1-1; maybe TRBD1 (5 bases). Germline CDR1 and CDR2: MGHRA and YSYEKL. V shed 4 bases and J shed 0 bases, with 12 bases lying between them. The CDR3 covers 15 residues. The CDR3 spells CASSLNRNMNTEAFF. The CDR3 region has the DNA TGCGCCAGCAGCCTAAACAGGAACATGAACACTGAAGCTTTCTTT.

This sequence joins TRBV4-2 and TRBJ2-7; 11 bases map to TRBD2. The J call may be wrong; the DNA end is better matched by TRBJ2-5. The CDR3 spans 16 residues. CDR1 LGHNA and CDR2 YNFKEQ come from the germline V gene. The CDR3 loop is CASSQVLAGVGETQYF. DNA of the CDR3: TGTGCCAGCAGCCAAGTACTAGCGGGAGTTGGGGAGACCCAGTACTTC.

In its sample, this clonotype was seen a few times. The CDR3 coding sequence is TGTGCCAGTAGTGTCTTGAGAGGGACCTACTCTGGGGCCAACGTCCTGACTTTC. Its translation is CASSVLRGTYSGANVLTF. The rearrangement joins TRBV19 to TRBJ2-6, with D perhaps given as TRBD1 or TRBD2 (5 bases each). The V end was cut by 5 bases, the J end by 0 bases, with 17 bases between. Germline CDR1 reads LNHDA; CDR2 reads SQIVND (reference sequence). There are 18 residues in the CDR3.

The chain uses TRBV7-2 and TRBJ2-2; 9 nucleotides line up with TRBD2. V trimming: 5 bases; J trimming: 7 bases; junction bases outside the gene matches: 11. There are 16 residues in the CDR3. Germline V lookup: CDR1 SGHTA, CDR2 FQGNSA. The CDR3 DNA follows: TGTGCCAGCAGCGCGAGGCGACTAGCGGAGGGCGGGGAGCTGTTTTTT. It encodes CASSARRLAEGGELFF.

The chain has TRBV10-1 and TRBJ2-7; a possible D gene is TRBD1 (5 bases). V gave up 2 bases and J gave up 2 bases, with 7 bases separating them. There are 13 residues in the CDR3. Germline CDR1 WNHNN, CDR2 SYGVQD (reference sequence). CDR3 DNA: TGCGCCAGCAGTGAGCAGACAGCCTACGAGCAGTACTTC. This translates into CASSEQTAYEQYF.

The chain recombines TRBV20-1 with TRBJ2-7, with TRBD2 as a possible D gene (6 bases). The CDR3 contains 14 residues. CDR1 and CDR2 from the germline V gene are DFQATT and SNEGSKA (reference sequence). Trimming shortened V by 4 bases and J by 2 bases, and 15 bases separated the two germline ends. The chain's CDR3 is CSANRAGTPYEQYF. The CDR3 nucleotides read TGCAGTGCTAATCGGGCGGGAACACCCTACGAGCAGTACTTC.

Only a few counts were recorded for this clonotype. The genes are TRBV28 and TRBJ1-2; D remains unclear. This CDR3 comprises 12 residues. The V and J ends lost 7 bases and 4 bases respectively, with 10 bases between them. Per germline, CDR1 MDHEN and CDR2 SYDVKM. The chain's CDR3 is CASISGSYGYTF. CDR3 nucleotides: TGTGCCAGCATAAGCGGTAGCTATGGCTACACCTTC.

CDR3 in DNA: TGTGCCACCCTAGAACATGGCTACACCTTC. Amino acid sequence: CATLEHGYTF. The rearrangement uses TRBV24-1 and TRBJ1-2; the D is unclear. The CDR3 loop spans 10 amino acids. V shed 9 bases and J shed 6 bases, with 7 bases lying between them. From germline, CDR1 is KGHDR and CDR2 SFDVKD.

The V call is TRBV11-2, the J call TRBJ2-6; D is undetermined. Germline V gives CDR1 SGHAT, CDR2 FQNNGV. This CDR3 spans 16 amino acids. Trimming took off 1 base at V and 4 bases at J, with 11 bases between the two ends. CDR3 sequence (DNA): TGTGCCAGCAGCTTAGCCCCGATAAGGGGGGCCAACGTCCTGACTTTC. Encoded protein: CASSLAPIRGANVLTF.